The rows below give T cell receptor beta chains drawn from one sample of a study of blood T cell repertoires in COVID-19. Produced via immunoSEQ multiplex PCR; TCRdb's table is partial and in-frame only. The data hold over 250,000 clones, with less than 90% observed a single time. Sequenced sample: PBMCs or T cells enriched from blood (not recorded which). The receptors shown here come from a woman between 50 and 59 years old who had recovered from COVID-19. CDR3s include the opening cysteine and the closing phenylalanine or tryptophan. D genes are given only for firm matches. Only part of the rows carry a size: once, few, many, or a class if the clone is expanded.

TRBJ1-1 . TRBV7-2 . TGTGCCAGCGGCAGGGTTCCCACTGAAGCTTTCTTT CASGRVPTEAFF
TRBJ2-5 TRBD2 TRBV7-2 . TGTGCCAGCAGCGAAAACCTAGCGGGAGGGCCCCGGGAGACCCAGTACTTC CASSENLAGGPRETQYF
TRBJ1-3 TRBD1 TRBV7-2 . TGTGCCAGCAGCTTAGCCTCGGGACAGAGTACTGGAAACACCATATATTTT CASSLASGQSTGNTIYF
TRBJ1-3 TRBD1 TRBV25-1 . TGTGCCAGCAGCGACGACAGGGGTGGAAACACCATATATTTT CASSDDRGGNTIYF
TRBJ1-1 . TRBV6-4 . TGTGCCAGCAGTGACTCAAGAGGGTCGACGGAAGCTTTCTTT CASSDSRGSTEAFF
TRBJ2-1 TRBD1 TRBV7-3 . TGTGCCAGCAGCTGGGGACAGGGTGGGTTCTACAATGAGCAGTTCTTC CASSWGQGGFYNEQFF
TRBJ1-1 TRBD1 TRBV5-1 . TGCGCCAGCAGCCTTGGGACAGGTGAAGGAAGCACTGAAGCTTTCTTT CASSLGTGEGSTEAFF
TRBJ2-3 TRBD2 TRBV5-4 . TGTGCCAGCAGCTTGGGGGACGGGAGGATGTCAGATACGCAGTATTTT CASSLGDGRMSDTQYF
TRBJ2-3 TRBD2 TRBV3-1/TRBV3-2 . TGTGCCAGCAGCCAAGCCCGTGGAGCGGGAGATAGCACAGATACGCAGTATTTT CASSQARGAGDSTDTQYF
TRBJ2-7 TRBD1 TRBV19 . TGTGCCAGTAGTCCGGGACAGGCCTACGAGCAGTACTTC CASSPGQAYEQYF
TRBJ2-4 TRBD1 TRBV28 . TGTGCCAGCAGTGGGTCGGGGTGGACAGGGAAAAACATTCAGTACTTC CASSGSGWTGKNIQYF
TRBJ1-3 . TRBV27 . TGTGCCAGCAGACCCACAGGTTACTCTGGAAACACCATATATTTT CASRPTGYSGNTIYF
TRBJ1-5 . TRBV7-9 . TGTGCCAGCAGCTTAGTGGGGGCCCATCAGCCCCAGCATTTT CASSLVGAHQPQHF
TRBJ1-4 . TRBV28 . TGTGCCAGCAGGGGAGGGGCAGGGTTAAGGGGTAATGAAAAACTGTTTTTT CASRGGAGLRGNEKLFF
TRBJ2-7 . TRBV28 . TGTGCCAGCAGTTTCTTGGGGCAGGGCGCCTACGAGCAGTACTTC CASSFLGQGAYEQYF
TRBJ2-7 . TRBV4-2 . TGTGCCAGCAGCCAAGAAGTTGAGGGCCCCTACGAGCAGTACTTC CASSQEVEGPYEQYF
TRBJ2-3 . TRBV19 . TGTGCCAGTAGTATGGCGTCTAGTGATACGCAGTATTTT CASSMASSDTQYF
TRBJ2-7 TRBD1 TRBV28 . TGTGCCAGCAGTACCACAGGGGTCCCGGTAACAATCTACGAGCAGTACTTC CASSTTGVPVTIYEQYF
TRBJ2-7 TRBD1 TRBV19 . TGTGCCAGTAGGCATCCGGGACAGGGGGCCGGGGAGCAGTACTTC CASRHPGQGAGEQYF
TRBJ2-5 TRBD2 TRBV7-6 . TGTGCCAGCAGCTTAGGGGCTAGCGGGAGTATAAAAGAGACCCAGTACTTC CASSLGASGSIKETQYF
TRBJ2-5 . TRBV30 . TGTGCCGCAAGCGGTGGGGGGGAGACCCAGTACTTC CAASGGGETQYF
TRBJ2-3 . TRBV7-2 . TGTGCCAGCAGCTTGCGGGTCACGACTAGCACAGATACGCAGTATTTT CASSLRVTTSTDTQYF
TRBJ1-2 . TRBV18 once TGTGCCAGCTCACCGGACAGCGACGGCTACACCTTC CASSPDSDGYTF
TRBJ2-3 TRBD2 TRBV20-1 . TGCAGTGCTAGTCAAGGAAGCGGGAAAGATACGCAGTATTTT CSASQGSGKDTQYF
TRBJ1-2 TRBD1 TRBV7-8 once TGTGCCAGCAGCTCAGGGGGTCAGCAAACAAACTATGGCTACACCTTC CASSSGGQQTNYGYTF
TRBJ1-1 . TRBV6-5 . TGTGCCAGCAGCTCGTCTGGGGGGACGGGACGAGCTTTCTTT CASSSSGGTGRAFF
TRBJ1-1 TRBD1 TRBV25-1 once TGTGCCAGCATCGGACAGGGCATGAACACTGAAGCTTTCTTT CASIGQGMNTEAFF
TRBJ2-7 TRBD1 TRBV6-5 . TGTGCCAGCAGCCGGGACAGGGCGTACGAGCAGTACTTC CASSRDRAYEQYF
TRBJ2-3 . TRBV5-6 few TGTGCCAGCAGCTTGGCTTCAGATACGCAGTATTTT CASSLASDTQYF
TRBJ1-2 . TRBV15 . TGTGCCACCAGCACTCCTCTCAGCGCAGGGATACCATACTATGGCTACACCTTC CATSTPLSAGIPYYGYTF
TRBJ2-3 . TRBV4-3 . TGCGCCAGCAGCCAACTTCCAGTGCCGGCGGCTAGCACAGATACGCAGTATTTT CASSQLPVPAASTDTQYF
TRBJ2-1 TRBD2 TRBV7-2 . TGTGCCAGCAGCCTTATGGGACTAGCAAGCAATGAGCAGTTCTTC CASSLMGLASNEQFF
TRBJ2-3 TRBD2 TRBV19 . TGTGCCAGTAGTATGGTACTAGCGGGCTACACAGATACGCAGTATTTT CASSMVLAGYTDTQYF
TRBJ1-2 . TRBV18 . TGTGCCAGCTCACCTGTGGCAGGGTATAGTGGCTACACCTTC CASSPVAGYSGYTF
TRBJ2-1 . TRBV7-6 once TGTGCCAGCAGCCCTAGTACCACATACAATGAGCAGTTCTTC CASSPSTTYNEQFF
TRBJ2-3 TRBD1 TRBV24-1 . TGTGCCACCAGTGACCCCGGACAGGCCAGAAGCACAGATACGCAGTATTTT CATSDPGQARSTDTQYF
TRBJ1-4 TRBD1 TRBV11-2 . TGTGCCAGCAGCTTAGGTCGAGGGGGCGGTGAAAAACTGTTTTTT CASSLGRGGGEKLFF
TRBJ1-5 . TRBV7-2 . TGTGCCAGCACCACGACAGCTTACCAGCCCCAGCATTTT CASTTTAYQPQHF
TRBJ1-6 . TRBV7-8 few TGTGCCAGCAGCTTAGACAAGAATTCACCCCTCCACTTT CASSLDKNSPLHF
TRBJ1-4 . TRBV5-6 . TGTGCCAGCAGCGCGGACACTACCGGGGGGAGTGAAAAACTGTTTTTT CASSADTTGGSEKLFF
TRBJ1-5 TRBD1 TRBV3-1/TRBV3-2 . TGTGCCAGCAGCAAAGGGGGCCAGCCCCAGCATTTT CASSKGGQPQHF
TRBJ2-7 . TRBV18 . TGTGCCAGCTCTTCGGAGAACTACAACGAGCAGTACTTC CASSSENYNEQYF
TRBJ2-7 TRBD1 TRBV30 . TGTGCCTGGAGTACAGGGACAGGTTCCTACGAGCAGTACTTC CAWSTGTGSYEQYF
TRBJ2-5 . TRBV4-2 . TGTGCCAGCAGCCAAGATCTTGGTAGCGGACACCAAGAGACCCAGTACTTC CASSQDLGSGHQETQYF